The T cell receptor beta chain under discussion was sequenced for a study of T-cell reconstitution after alpha-beta-depleted transplantation in children. This clonotype was seen repeatedly, ten times or more. Its antigen is as yet unknown. V lost 5 bases and J 4 bases, leaving 9 bases between the germline ends. The CDR3 consists of 13 residues. Study conclusions and caveats: Reportedly, only several hundred clones from non-depleted graft cells drove alpha-beta T-cell counts at about two months. Diversity of TCRbeta at day 60 was high in some patients, arising from surviving recipient T cells and thymic progenitors.

TCRbeta library construction was performed incorporating unique molecular identifiers. One entry per CDR3 protein results from TCRdb running MiXCR on the PCR reads. The sample shows a few hundred thousand distinct CDR3 sequences, 20% to 30% of them seen only once. The receptor's source is a boy under two years old with Wiskott-Aldrich syndrome, due to receive a stem cell transplant. The chain has TRBV12-3 or TRBV12-4 and TRBJ1-5; no clear D. The material sequenced was PBMCs, taken before TCRalphabeta/CD19-depleted stem cell transplant. The CDR3 sequence: CASSLRENQPQHF. In DNA form, the CDR3 reads TGTGCCAGCAGTCTTCGGGAGAATCAGCCCCAGCATTTT.